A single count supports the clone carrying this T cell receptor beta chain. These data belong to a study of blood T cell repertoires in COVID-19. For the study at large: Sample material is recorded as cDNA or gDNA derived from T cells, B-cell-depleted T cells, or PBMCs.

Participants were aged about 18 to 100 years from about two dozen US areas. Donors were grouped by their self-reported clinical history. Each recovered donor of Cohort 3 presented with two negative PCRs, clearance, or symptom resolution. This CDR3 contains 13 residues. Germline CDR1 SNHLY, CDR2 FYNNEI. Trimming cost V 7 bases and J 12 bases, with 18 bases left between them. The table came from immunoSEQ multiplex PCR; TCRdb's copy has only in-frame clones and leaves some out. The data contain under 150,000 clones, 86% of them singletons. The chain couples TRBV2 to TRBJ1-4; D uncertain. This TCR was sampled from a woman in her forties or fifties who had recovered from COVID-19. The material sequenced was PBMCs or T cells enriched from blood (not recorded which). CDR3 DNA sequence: TGTGCCAGCAAAGAAGGAGGCCTTGCGGAACTGTTTTTT. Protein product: CASKEGGLAELFF.